This TCR beta chain was profiled in a study of blood T cell repertoires in COVID-19. Profiled with immunoSEQ multiplex PCR; TCRdb holds only in-frame clones, not every one. The sample lists 200,000 to 250,000 clones; approximately 83% were seen once. This CDR3 is 13 amino acids long. Germline lookup yields CDR1 SGHNT and CDR2 YYREEE (reference sequence). V was pared by 0 bases and J by 5 bases, with 6 bases between. Remarks on this clone: The same CDR3 is also encoded by other DNA sequences in this sample.

The sequencing sample was made of PBMCs or T cells enriched from blood (not recorded which). V and J are TRBV5-4 and TRBJ1-5; D ambiguous. This receptor was identified in a woman in her thirties or forties with acute COVID-19. The CDR3 here is CASSLDRYQPQHF. The CDR3 nucleotides are TGTGCCAGCAGCTTGGACAGATATCAGCCCCAGCATTTT.